This T cell receptor beta chain was identified in a study of cytomegalovirus exposure and HLA in healthy donors. Primers for the PCR totalled 60 Vbeta and 13 Jbeta. TCRdb keeps only in-frame clones here, not all; method: immunoSEQ multiplex PCR. The sample records under 150,000 clones, approximately 82% being singletons. In the case of this clone: Its antigen is still unknown.

General study results and limits: Analyses of presence and absence presupposed an approximately uniform sequencing depth across donors.

The CDR3 has 18 residues. V shed 6 bases, J shed 0 bases, and the junction held 16 bases outside the gene matches. CDR1 and CDR2 (germline): SGHRS, YFSETQ. This chain uses TRBV5-1 with TRBJ2-5, with TRBD1 matching over 8 bases. This clonotype was obtained from a boy aged 2 to 9 in good health and CMV-seronegative. The specimen was PBMCs. As DNA, the CDR3 is TGCGCCAGCACACTAGGAGGCAGGGGGCCTAATCACCAAGAGACCCAGTACTTC. This translates into CASTLGGRGPNHQETQYF.